Sequencing of this T cell receptor (beta chain) was carried out in a study of T cells in Graves' hyperthyroidism and ophthalmopathy. V dropped 1 base and J dropped 0 bases, with 17 bases sitting between them. Germline V gives CDR1 SNHLY, CDR2 FYNNEI. This CDR3 is built from 18 residues. General observations from the study: The model predicted ophthalmopathy a median approximately 6 months before onset. Blood held most thyroid clonotypes expanded above 0.001 frequency.

Absent ophthalmopathy progression within 18 months defined stable Graves' hyperthyroidism. Uncontrolled infection, other autoimmune disease, pregnancy or lactation disqualified patients from enrolment. A word on this clonotype: No antigen is known for it.

Amplified TCR beta CDR3 regions derived from RNA transcripts. TCR CDR3 underwent first-round RT-PCR with the HTBI primer set. In TCRdb, the multiplex PCR reads were re-called with MiXCR into one record per CDR3 protein. There are about 590,000 distinct CDR3 sequences in the sample; approximately 14% occur only once, and about 7% lies in the top ten. The gene calls are TRBV2 and TRBJ2-3; no reliable D call. The sequence was obtained from a young woman with Graves' hyperthyroidism. Sequences were obtained from blood. CDR3 nucleotide sequence: TGTGCCAGCAGTGAAGTCTCTCCCCTGATATCTAGCACAGATACGCAGTATTTT. Protein sequence: CASSEVSPLISSTDTQYF.